A selection of T cell receptor beta chains follows, all from one sample in a study of T cells after yellow fever vaccination. TCRdb processed the 5' RACE reads anew with MiXCR; each CDR3 protein has one entry. This table holds approximately 120,000 distinct CDR3 sequences, 7.4% found once. Sequencing was performed on CD4+ T cells sorted from PBMCs, taken 9 to 11 days after the first yellow fever vaccination. Receptors originate from a man in his late teens or twenties who received the YFV17D yellow fever vaccine. CDR3s include the opening cysteine and the closing phenylalanine or tryptophan. D genes are given only for firm matches. Size tells how often a clone was seen (once, few, many) or the class of an expanded clone, and some rows leave it out.

d_call	clone_size	v_call	j_call	cdr3_aa	cdr3_nt
TRBD1	-	TRBV7-2	TRBJ1-2	CASSLDRGGYGYTF	TGTGCCAGCAGCTTGGACAGGGGGGGCTATGGCTACACCTTC
-	few	TRBV2	TRBJ2-2	CASSVFPGELFF	TGTGCCAGCAGTGTTTTTCCAGGGGAGCTGTTTTTT
-	-	TRBV24-1	TRBJ2-6	CATSDVKFSSGANVLTF	TGTGCCACCAGTGATGTTAAATTTAGCTCTGGGGCCAACGTCCTGACTTTC
TRBD2	few	TRBV4-1	TRBJ2-7	CASSQGGGSTYEQYF	TGCGCCAGCAGCCAGGGGGGGGGGAGCACCTACGAGCAGTACTTC
-	-	TRBV10-1	TRBJ2-5	CTSSPGGQQETQYF	TGCACCAGCAGCCCCGGGGGGCAGCAAGAGACCCAGTACTTC
-	many	TRBV12-3/TRBV12-4	TRBJ2-5	CASSQGLQGSETQYF	TGTGCCAGCAGCCAGGGACTCCAGGGGAGTGAGACCCAGTACTTC
-	many	TRBV19	TRBJ1-1	CASSIGADTEAFF	TGTGCCAGTAGTATTGGGGCAGACACTGAAGCTTTCTTT
TRBD2	many	TRBV10-2	TRBJ2-3	CASASRSGGAPDTQYF	TGCGCCAGCGCCTCGAGATCGGGGGGGGCCCCGGATACGCAGTATTTT
TRBD1	many	TRBV3-1	TRBJ2-2	CASSQGWDRGPGELFF	TGTGCCAGCAGCCAAGGCTGGGACAGGGGTCCCGGGGAGCTGTTTTTT
-	many	TRBV12-3/TRBV12-4	TRBJ1-5	CASSLWGSGGNQPQHF	TGTGCCAGCAGTTTATGGGGATCGGGGGGCAATCAGCCCCAGCATTTT
-	-	TRBV12-2	TRBJ2-3	CASRNSGGRIGDTQYF	TGTGCAAGTCGCAATAGCGGGGGGAGGATTGGAGATACGCAGTATTTT
TRBD1	-	TRBV20-1	TRBJ2-1	CSALPPGTVPPGFF	TGCAGTGCTTTACCCCCCGGGACAGTCCCTCCGGGATTCTTC
-	-	TRBV12-3/TRBV12-4	TRBJ2-3	CASSWGIDTQYF	TGTGCCAGCAGTTGGGGGATAGATACGCAGTATTTT
TRBD1	many	TRBV20-1	TRBJ1-6	CSAAGQAPISLHF	TGCAGTGCTGCGGGACAGGCCCCCATATCCCTCCACTTT
-	-	TRBV7-2	TRBJ2-1	CASRPAVGPWNEQFF	TGTGCCAGCAGGCCTGCAGTCGGGCCGTGGAATGAGCAGTTCTTC
-	few	TRBV7-2	TRBJ2-3	CASSWTQSTDTQYF	TGTGCCAGCAGCTGGACCCAAAGCACAGATACGCAGTATTTT
TRBD1	once	TRBV29-1	TRBJ1-4	CSVRTGGEKLFF	TGCAGCGTCCGGACAGGGGGAGAAAAACTGTTTTTT
-	few	TRBV28	TRBJ1-1	CASTAGNRGTEAFF	TGTGCCAGCACCGCGGGTAATAGGGGCACTGAAGCTTTCTTT
TRBD1	many	TRBV7-2	TRBJ2-3	CASSAQGADTQYF	TGTGCCAGCAGCGCACAGGGGGCTGATACGCAGTATTTT
-	many	TRBV5-1	TRBJ1-4	CASRFESEKLFF	TGCGCCAGCAGATTTGAAAGCGAAAAACTGTTTTTT
-	many	TRBV18	TRBJ1-5	CASSLNSGPQEPQHF	TGTGCCAGCTCCCTGAACAGTGGCCCGCAAGAACCCCAGCATTTT
-	many	TRBV14	TRBJ1-2	CASSQLGPPYGYTF	TGTGCCAGCAGCCAACTCGGTCCACCATATGGCTACACCTTC
TRBD1	many	TRBV29-1	TRBJ2-5	CSVEGPLGWTGGNWAQYF	TGCAGCGTTGAAGGCCCCCTGGGGTGGACAGGGGGCAATTGGGCCCAGTACTTC
TRBD2	many	TRBV7-7	TRBJ2-2	CASSSRLATNTGELFF	TGTGCCAGCAGCTCTCGACTAGCGACGAACACCGGGGAGCTGTTTTTT
TRBD2	-	TRBV4-2	TRBJ2-5	CASSQGSGGGETQYF	TGTGCCAGCAGCCAAGGCTCGGGGGGGGGAGAGACCCAGTACTTC
-	many	TRBV6-5	TRBJ2-7	CASSYKDSTYEQYF	TGTGCCAGCAGTTACAAGGACAGCACCTACGAGCAGTACTTC
-	many	TRBV9	TRBJ2-5	CASSVEEWGAGRQTQYF	TGTGCCAGCAGCGTAGAAGAATGGGGGGCAGGGAGGCAGACCCAGTACTTC
-	few	TRBV20-1	TRBJ2-6	CSASLDGSGANVLTF	TGCAGTGCTAGTTTAGATGGTTCTGGGGCCAACGTCCTGACTTTC
-	many	TRBV20-1	TRBJ1-2	CSAWTLREGYTF	TGCAGTGCGTGGACACTCAGGGAGGGCTACACCTTC
TRBD2	many	TRBV10-3	TRBJ2-1	CAISDGGGGNEQFF	TGTGCCATCAGTGATGGCGGGGGGGGCAATGAGCAGTTCTTC
-	many	TRBV2	TRBJ2-3	CASSATSNTDTQYF	TGTGCCAGCAGTGCTACCTCCAACACAGATACGCAGTATTTT
-	many	TRBV5-5	TRBJ2-2	CASSLRRDPTGELFF	TGTGCCAGCAGCTTGCGGAGGGACCCCACCGGGGAGCTGTTTTTT
-	-	TRBV12-3/TRBV12-4	TRBJ1-3	CASSFHTRSGNTIYF	TGTGCCAGCAGTTTCCACACCCGCTCTGGAAACACCATATATTTT
-	many	TRBV20-1	TRBJ1-2	CSAPPKQEYGYTF	TGCAGTGCCCCTCCCAAACAGGAATATGGCTATACCTTC
-	many	TRBV2	TRBJ1-2	CASSENAYGYTF	TGTGCCAGCAGTGAAAACGCCTATGGCTACACCTTC
-	many	TRBV28	TRBJ2-3	CASSLLKLSTDTQYF	TGTGCCAGCAGTTTATTAAAACTTAGCACAGATACGCAGTATTTT
-	-	TRBV18	TRBJ2-1	CASSPGGSINEQFF	TGTGCCAGCTCACCAGGGGGTAGCATTAATGAGCAGTTCTTC
-	many	TRBV12-3/TRBV12-4	TRBJ1-6	CASSSGQYNSPLHF	TGTGCCAGCAGTTCCGGACAGTATAATTCACCCCTCCACTTT
-	many	TRBV7-3	TRBJ1-1	CASSLEGNTEAFF	TGTGCCAGCAGCTTGGAAGGGAACACTGAAGCTTTCTTT
-	many	TRBV12-3/TRBV12-4	TRBJ1-1	CASSYGGIRGAFF	TGTGCCAGCAGTTACGGAGGTATTCGGGGGGCTTTCTTT
TRBD2	many	TRBV20-1	TRBJ2-1	CSARNVRTSGGVYNEQFF	TGCAGTGCTAGAAACGTCCGAACTAGCGGGGGGGTGTACAATGAGCAGTTCTTC
-	-	TRBV7-6	TRBJ1-4	CASSLATNEKLFF	TGTGCCAGCAGCCTTGCCACTAATGAAAAACTGTTTTTT
TRBD1	many	TRBV18	TRBJ1-1	CASSPTGQRVRTEAFF	TGTGCCAGCTCACCCACGGGACAGCGGGTTCGGACTGAAGCTTTCTTT
-	many	TRBV12-3/TRBV12-4	TRBJ2-6	CASSRRTSGANVLTF	TGTGCCAGCAGCCGGCGGACCTCTGGGGCCAACGTCCTGACTTTC
-	-	TRBV3-1	TRBJ1-3	CASCQDGGSGNTIYF	TGTGCCAGCTGCCAAGATGGCGGCTCTGGAAACACCATATATTTT
TRBD1	-	TRBV11-3	TRBJ2-5	CASSLGRQGKETQYF	TGTGCCAGCAGCTTAGGCCGACAGGGGAAAGAGACCCAGTACTTC
TRBD2	-	TRBV12-3/TRBV12-4	TRBJ2-2	CASSGTSSGELFF	TGTGCCAGCTCCGGGACTAGCTCCGGGGAGCTGTTTTTT
-	few	TRBV19	TRBJ2-7	CASSLTGSGIDYYEQYF	TGTGCCAGTAGTCTGACGGGGTCGGGGATAGATTACTACGAGCAGTACTTC
-	many	TRBV28	TRBJ1-5	CAEQGFRQPQHF	TGTGCCGAACAGGGTTTTCGGCAGCCCCAGCATTTT
-	many	TRBV5-1	TRBJ2-2	CASSLPRTKNTGELFF	TGCGCCAGCAGCCTGCCTCGGACTAAGAACACCGGGGAGCTGTTTTTT
TRBD1	many	TRBV28	TRBJ2-5	CASSLSGTGEETQYF	TGTGCCAGCAGTTTATCCGGGACAGGGGAAGAGACCCAGTACTTC
-	many	TRBV5-1	TRBJ2-7	CASSRAGGLSYEQYF	TGCGCCAGCAGCCGGGCTGGAGGGCTGTCCTACGAGCAGTACTTC
-	many	TRBV27	TRBJ2-5	CASSLSRGAGRETQYF	TGTGCCAGCAGTTTATCTAGGGGTGCGGGTAGAGAGACCCAGTACTTC